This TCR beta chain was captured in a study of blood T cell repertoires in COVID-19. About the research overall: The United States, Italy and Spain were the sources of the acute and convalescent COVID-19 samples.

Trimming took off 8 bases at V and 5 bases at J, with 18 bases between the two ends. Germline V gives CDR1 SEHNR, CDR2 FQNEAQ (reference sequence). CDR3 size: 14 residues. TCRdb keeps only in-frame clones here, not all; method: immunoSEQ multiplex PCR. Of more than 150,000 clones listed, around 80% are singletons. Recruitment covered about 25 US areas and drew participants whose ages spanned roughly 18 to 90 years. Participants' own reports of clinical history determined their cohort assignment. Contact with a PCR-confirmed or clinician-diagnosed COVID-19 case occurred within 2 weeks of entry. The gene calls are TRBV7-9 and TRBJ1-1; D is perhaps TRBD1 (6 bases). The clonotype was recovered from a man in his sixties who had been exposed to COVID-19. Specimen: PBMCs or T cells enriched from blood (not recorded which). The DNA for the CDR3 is TGTGCCAGCCTGCCTTCCGGGGGGCTTACTGAAGCTTTCTTT. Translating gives CASLPSGGLTEAFF.